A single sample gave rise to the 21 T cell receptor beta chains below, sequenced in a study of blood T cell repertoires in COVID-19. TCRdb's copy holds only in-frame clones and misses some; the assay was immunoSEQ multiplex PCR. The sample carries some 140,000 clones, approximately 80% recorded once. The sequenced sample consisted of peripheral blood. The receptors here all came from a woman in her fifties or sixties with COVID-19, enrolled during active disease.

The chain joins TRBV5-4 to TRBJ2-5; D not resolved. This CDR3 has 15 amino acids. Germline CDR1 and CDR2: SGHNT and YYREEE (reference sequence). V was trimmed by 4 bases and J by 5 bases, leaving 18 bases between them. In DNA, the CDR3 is TGTGCCAGCAGCCTTACAAGTACAGCCTGGGAGACCCAGTACTTC. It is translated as CASSLTSTAWETQYF.

DNA for the CDR3: TGCAGTGCTAGTCGGTCAGGGGTTAACTATGGCTACACCTTC. Its translation is CSASRSGVNYGYTF. The V and J genes are TRBV20-1 and TRBJ1-2; D might be TRBD1 (6 bases). The germline V gene encodes CDR1 DFQATT and CDR2 SNEGSKA (reference sequence). This CDR3 has 14 residues. V was cut by 3 bases and J by 1 base, with 12 bases left in between.

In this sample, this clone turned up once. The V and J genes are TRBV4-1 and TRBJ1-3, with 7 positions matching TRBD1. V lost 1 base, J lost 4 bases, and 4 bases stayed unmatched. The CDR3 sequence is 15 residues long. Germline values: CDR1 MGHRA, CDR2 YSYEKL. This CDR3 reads CASSQGQGGGNTIYF. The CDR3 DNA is TGCGCCAGCAGCCAAGGACAGGGCGGAGGAAACACCATATATTTT.

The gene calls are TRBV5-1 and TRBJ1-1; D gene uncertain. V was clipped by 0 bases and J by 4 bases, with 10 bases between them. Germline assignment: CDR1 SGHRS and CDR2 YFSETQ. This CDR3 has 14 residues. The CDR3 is CASSLAVGSTEAFF. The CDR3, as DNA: TGCGCCAGCAGCTTGGCCGTTGGGAGCACTGAAGCTTTCTTT.

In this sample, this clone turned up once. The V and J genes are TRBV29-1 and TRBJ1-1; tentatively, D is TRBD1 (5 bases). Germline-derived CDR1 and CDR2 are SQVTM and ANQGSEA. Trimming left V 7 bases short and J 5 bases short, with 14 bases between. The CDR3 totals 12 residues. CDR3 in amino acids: CSARNGQTEAFF. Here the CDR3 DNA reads TGCAGCGCCAGAAACGGACAAACTGAAGCTTTCTTT.

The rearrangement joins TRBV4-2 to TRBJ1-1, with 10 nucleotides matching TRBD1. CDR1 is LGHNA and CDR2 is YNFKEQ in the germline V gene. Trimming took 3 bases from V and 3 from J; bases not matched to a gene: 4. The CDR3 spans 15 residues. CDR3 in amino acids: CASSQTGTGDTEAFF. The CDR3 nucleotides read TGTGCCAGCAGCCAGACCGGGACAGGGGACACTGAAGCTTTCTTT.

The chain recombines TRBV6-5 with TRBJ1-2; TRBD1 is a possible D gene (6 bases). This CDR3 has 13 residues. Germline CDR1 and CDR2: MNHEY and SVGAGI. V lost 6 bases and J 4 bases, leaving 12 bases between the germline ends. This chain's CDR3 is CASSQGQGYGYTF. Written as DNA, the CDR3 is TGTGCCAGCAGCCAGGGGCAGGGCTATGGCTACACCTTC.

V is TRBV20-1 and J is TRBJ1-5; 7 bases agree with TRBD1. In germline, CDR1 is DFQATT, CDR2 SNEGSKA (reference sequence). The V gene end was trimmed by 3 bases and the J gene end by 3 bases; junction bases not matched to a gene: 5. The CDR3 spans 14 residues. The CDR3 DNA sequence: TGCAGTGCTAGTTACGGGACAGACAATCAGCCCCAGCATTTT. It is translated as CSASYGTDNQPQHF.

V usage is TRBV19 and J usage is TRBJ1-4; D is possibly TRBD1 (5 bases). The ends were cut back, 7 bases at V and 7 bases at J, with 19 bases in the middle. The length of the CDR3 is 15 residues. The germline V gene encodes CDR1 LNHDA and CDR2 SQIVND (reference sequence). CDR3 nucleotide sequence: TGTGCCAGTAAACCAGGGTTAGTCTATGGTGAAAAACTGTTTTTT. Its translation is CASKPGLVYGEKLFF.

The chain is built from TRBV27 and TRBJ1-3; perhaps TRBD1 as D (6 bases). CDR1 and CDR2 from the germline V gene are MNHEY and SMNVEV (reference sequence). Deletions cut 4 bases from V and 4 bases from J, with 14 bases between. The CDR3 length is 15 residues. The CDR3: CASSSNRVAGNTIYF. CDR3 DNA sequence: TGTGCCAGCAGTTCTAACAGGGTAGCAGGAAACACCATATATTTT.

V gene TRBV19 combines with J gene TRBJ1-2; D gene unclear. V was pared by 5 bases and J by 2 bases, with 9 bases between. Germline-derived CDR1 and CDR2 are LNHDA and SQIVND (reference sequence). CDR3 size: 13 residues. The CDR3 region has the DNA TGTGCCAGTAGTGAGTTTAGAAACTATGGCTACACCTTC. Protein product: CASSEFRNYGYTF. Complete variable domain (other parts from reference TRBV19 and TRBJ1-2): DGGITQSPKYLFRKEGQNVTLSCEQNLNHDAMYWYRQDPGQGLRLIYYSQIVNDFQKGDIAEGYSVSREKKESFPLTVTSAQKNPTAFYLCASSEFRNYGYTFGSGTRLTVV.

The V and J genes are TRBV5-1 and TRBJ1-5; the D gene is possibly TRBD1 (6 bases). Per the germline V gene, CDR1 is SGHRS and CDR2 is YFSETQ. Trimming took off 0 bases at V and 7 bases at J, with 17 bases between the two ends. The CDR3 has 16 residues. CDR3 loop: CASSLEPGTPTQPQHF. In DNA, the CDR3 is TGCGCCAGCAGCTTGGAGCCAGGGACACCTACCCAGCCCCAGCATTTT.

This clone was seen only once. In DNA form, the CDR3 reads TGTGCCAGCAGTTTAGGAACAGGGGGCGATGGCTACACCTTC. This sequence encodes CASSLGTGGDGYTF. The V call is TRBV27, the J call TRBJ1-2; TRBD1 agrees at 9 bases. Trimming at V came to 2 bases and at J to 6 bases, leaving 4 bases not matched to a gene. This CDR3 comprises 14 residues. Germline values: CDR1 MNHEY, CDR2 SMNVEV (reference sequence).

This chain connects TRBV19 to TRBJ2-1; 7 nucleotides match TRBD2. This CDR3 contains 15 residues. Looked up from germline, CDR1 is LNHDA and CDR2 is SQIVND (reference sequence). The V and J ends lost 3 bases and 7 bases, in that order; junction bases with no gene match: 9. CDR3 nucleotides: TGTGCCAGTAGTATCAGGACCACGCGGGAGAATGAGCAGTTCTTC. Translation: CASSIRTTRENEQFF. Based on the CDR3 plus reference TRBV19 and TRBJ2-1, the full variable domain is DGGITQSPKYLFRKEGQNVTLSCEQNLNHDAMYWYRQDPGQGLRLIYYSQIVNDFQKGDIAEGYSVSREKKESFPLTVTSAQKNPTAFYLCASSIRTTRENEQFFGPGTRLTVL.

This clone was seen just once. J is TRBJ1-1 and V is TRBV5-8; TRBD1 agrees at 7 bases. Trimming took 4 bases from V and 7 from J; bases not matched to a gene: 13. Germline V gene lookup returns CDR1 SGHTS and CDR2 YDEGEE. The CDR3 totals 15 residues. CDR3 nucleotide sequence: TGTGCCAGCAGCCATCACAGGGGCCTTACGTGTGAAGCTTTCTTT. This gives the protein CASSHHRGLTCEAFF.

CDR3 protein: CASSTGGPYTNEKLFF. CDR3 bases: TGTGCTAGTTCGACAGGGGGCCCCTACACTAATGAAAAACTGTTTTTT. This rearrangement joins TRBV12-5 to TRBJ1-4; 10 bases line up with TRBD1. With V trimmed by 8 bases and J by 2 bases, 8 bases remained unmatched. Per germline, CDR1 LGHNT and CDR2 FRNRAP. The CDR3 totals 16 residues.

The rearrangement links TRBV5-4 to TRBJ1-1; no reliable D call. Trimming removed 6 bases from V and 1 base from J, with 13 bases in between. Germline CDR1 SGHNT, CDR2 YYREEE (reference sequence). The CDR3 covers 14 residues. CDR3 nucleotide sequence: TGTGCCAGCACCCTCGTACCCGGGAACACTGAAGCTTTCTTT. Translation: CASTLVPGNTEAFF.

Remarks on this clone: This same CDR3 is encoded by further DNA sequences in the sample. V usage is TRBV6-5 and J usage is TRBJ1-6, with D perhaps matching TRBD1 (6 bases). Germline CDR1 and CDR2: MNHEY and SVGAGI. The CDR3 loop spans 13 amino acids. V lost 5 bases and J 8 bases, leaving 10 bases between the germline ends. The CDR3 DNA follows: TGTGCCAGCAGTCTACGGACAGATTCACCCCTCCACTTT. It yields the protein CASSLRTDSPLHF.

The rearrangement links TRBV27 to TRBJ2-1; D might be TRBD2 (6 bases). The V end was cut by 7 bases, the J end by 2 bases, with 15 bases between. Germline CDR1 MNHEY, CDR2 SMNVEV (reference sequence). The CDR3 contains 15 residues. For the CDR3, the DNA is TGTGCCAGCAATCTCCGGGGGAACCCCTACAATGAGCAGTTCTTC. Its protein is CASNLRGNPYNEQFF.

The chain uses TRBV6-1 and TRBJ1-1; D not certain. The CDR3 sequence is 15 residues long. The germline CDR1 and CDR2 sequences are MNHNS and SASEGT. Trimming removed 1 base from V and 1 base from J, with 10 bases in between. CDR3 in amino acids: CASSEVAGGNTEAFF. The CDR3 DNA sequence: TGTGCCAGCAGTGAAGTGGCGGGTGGGAACACTGAAGCTTTCTTT.

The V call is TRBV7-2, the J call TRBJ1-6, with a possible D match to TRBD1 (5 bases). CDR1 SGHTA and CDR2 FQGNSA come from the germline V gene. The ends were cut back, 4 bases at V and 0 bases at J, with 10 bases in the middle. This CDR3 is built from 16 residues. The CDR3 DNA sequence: TGTGCCAGCAGCTCTGGGGGGAGCTCCTATAATTCACCCCTCCACTTT. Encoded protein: CASSSGGSSYNSPLHF. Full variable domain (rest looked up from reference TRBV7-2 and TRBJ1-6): GAGVSQSPSNKVTEKGKDVELRCDPISGHTALYWYRQSLGQGLEFLIYFQGNSAPDKSGLPSDRFSAERTGGSVSTLTIQRTQQEDSAVYLCASSSGGSSYNSPLHFGNGTRLTVT.